A selection of T cell receptor beta chains follows, all from one sample in a study of neurological immune-mediated disorders. TCRdb re-called the 5' RACE reads with MiXCR, one entry per CDR3 protein. The repertoire holds about 31,000 distinct CDR3 sequences, with more than 10% as singletons. Material for sequencing was CD4+ T cells from blood. Every receptor here comes from a female donor with HTLV-1-associated myelopathy (HAM/TSP). Both conserved end residues are part of each CDR3. The D gene is left open where the match is weak. Clone size is stated in some rows and not others, as once, few, many or a class when expanded.

D	size	V	J	CDR3	DNA
-	many	TRBV20-1	TRBJ2-1	CSAGPAYNEQFF	TGCAGTGCCGGTCCAGCCTACAATGAGCAGTTCTTC
TRBD2	many	TRBV5-1	TRBJ2-3	CASSAGTSIDTQYF	TGCGCCAGCAGCGCTGGGACTAGCATAGATACGCAGTATTTT
TRBD2	few	TRBV19	TRBJ2-2	CASKVTSGRAGSGELFF	TGTGCCAGTAAAGTGACTAGCGGGAGGGCCGGAAGCGGGGAGCTGTTTTTT
-	many	TRBV11-2	TRBJ2-5	CASSPGPFSETQYF	TGTGCCAGCAGCCCTGGTCCCTTCTCGGAGACCCAGTACTTC
-	many	TRBV24-1	TRBJ1-2	CATSDPRQIYGYTF	TGTGCCACCAGTGATCCCCGACAGATCTATGGCTACACCTTC
-	many	TRBV14	TRBJ1-2	CASSPPGSLGNHYGYTF	TGTGCCAGCAGCCCCCCCGGGTCTCTAGGGAACCACTATGGCTACACCTTC
TRBD2	many	TRBV5-1	TRBJ2-7	CASSSRTSAPYEQYF	TGCGCCAGCAGTTCCCGGACTAGCGCTCCCTACGAGCAGTACTTC
TRBD1	-	TRBV10-2	TRBJ1-2	CASSDGTEYGYTF	TGCGCCAGCAGCGACGGGACAGAATATGGCTACACCTTC
-	many	TRBV20-1	TRBJ2-5	CSARVDLQETQYF	TGCAGTGCTAGAGTGGACTTACAAGAGACCCAGTACTTC
TRBD1	many	TRBV7-9	TRBJ1-2	CASGRTGGDYGYTF	TGTGCCAGCGGAAGGACAGGGGGGGACTATGGCTACACCTTC
TRBD1	many	TRBV20-1	TRBJ1-6	CSARDSGGGLGSPLHF	TGCAGTGCTAGAGATTCAGGGGGGGGGCTCGGATCACCCCTCCACTTT
TRBD1	many	TRBV5-1	TRBJ1-1	CASSFEPAGQGYTEAFF	TGCGCCAGCAGCTTTGAACCGGCTGGACAGGGGTACACTGAAGCTTTCTTT
TRBD2	medium-sized	TRBV12-3/TRBV12-4	TRBJ2-7	CASSLLAGSYEQYF	TGTGCCAGCAGTTTACTAGCGGGCTCCTACGAGCAGTACTTC
-	many	TRBV11-3	TRBJ1-4	CASSLGSGATNEKLFF	TGTGCCAGCAGCTTAGGATCCGGTGCAACTAATGAAAAACTGTTTTTT
TRBD1	many	TRBV7-2	TRBJ2-3	CASSLVSGTGDSDTQYF	TGTGCCAGCAGCTTAGTGTCGGGGACAGGGGATTCAGATACGCAGTATTTT
-	many	TRBV5-1	TRBJ2-3	CASSSSSGTDTQYF	TGCGCCAGCAGCTCTTCCTCCGGCACAGATACGCAGTATTTT
-	many	TRBV20-1	TRBJ2-3	CSARGFPSADTQYF	TGCAGTGCTAGAGGATTCCCCTCGGCAGATACGCAGTATTTT
-	many	TRBV3-1	TRBJ2-2	CASSLQGPGELFF	TGTGCCAGCAGCCTACAGGGTCCCGGGGAGCTGTTTTTT
-	many	TRBV29-1	TRBJ1-1	CSASRENREAFF	TGCAGCGCTTCCCGGGAAAACCGAGAAGCTTTCTTT
-	-	TRBV18	TRBJ2-3	CASSPPGRLGDTQYF	TGTGCCAGCTCACCACCGGGAAGGCTGGGAGATACGCAGTATTTT
-	many	TRBV7-2	TRBJ2-3	CASREDRQTTDTQYF	TGTGCCAGCAGGGAGGACAGACAAACCACAGATACGCAGTATTTT
-	many	TRBV10-3	TRBJ2-5	CAISESKLRDLQETQYF	TGTGCCATCAGTGAGTCGAAACTCAGGGACTTACAAGAGACCCAGTACTTC
TRBD2	-	TRBV5-1	TRBJ2-3	CASSLRPSGASTDTQYF	TGCGCCAGCAGCTTACGGCCTAGCGGGGCTAGCACAGATACGCAGTATTTT
TRBD2	-	TRBV5-1	TRBJ2-5	CASSLAGTIGQDTQYF	TGCGCCAGCAGCTTGGCCGGGACTATCGGCCAAGATACCCAGTACTTC
-	many	TRBV5-1	TRBJ2-1	CASSLEVYNEQFF	TGCGCCAGCAGCTTGGAGGTCTACAATGAGCAGTTCTTC
TRBD1	many	TRBV6-5	TRBJ2-6	CASMRQGPSGANVLTF	TGTGCCAGCATGAGACAGGGACCCTCTGGGGCCAACGTCCTGACTTTC
-	many	TRBV28	TRBJ2-4	CASHPAVGATKNIQYF	TGTGCCAGCCACCCTGCGGTGGGGGCAACCAAAAACATTCAGTACTTC
-	many	TRBV20-1	TRBJ2-5	CSAIRDTQETQYF	TGCAGTGCTATCCGGGACACACAAGAGACCCAGTACTTC
TRBD2	-	TRBV30	TRBJ2-3	CAWSPGLGLDTQYF	TGTGCCTGGAGTCCCGGACTAGGACTAGATACGCAGTATTTT
-	few	TRBV18	TRBJ2-5	CASSPPGQGILAGKAETQYF	TGTGCCAGCTCACCGCCGGGACAGGGGATTCTAGCGGGGAAGGCGGAGACCCAGTACTTC
-	many	TRBV11-2	TRBJ2-5	CASSPARQGSSQYF	TGTGCCAGCAGCCCGGCGCGCCAGGGCAGTTCCCAGTACTTC
-	-	TRBV3-1	TRBJ2-1	CASSQGSGTEQFF	TGTGCCAGCAGCCAAGGGTCCGGGACAGAGCAGTTCTTC
TRBD1	many	TRBV10-3	TRBJ2-7	CAISDQGENEQYF	TGTGCCATCAGTGACCAGGGGGAGAACGAGCAGTACTTC
-	many	TRBV2	TRBJ1-5	CASSDGRSNQPQHF	TGTGCCAGCAGTGATGGACGGTCCAATCAGCCCCAGCATTTT
-	many	TRBV20-1	TRBJ2-5	CSARTGEALETQYF	TGCAGTGCTAGAACCGGAGAAGCCTTGGAGACCCAGTACTTC
-	many	TRBV15	TRBJ1-1	CATSKTGQATEAFF	TGTGCCACCAGCAAAACAGGCCAGGCCACTGAAGCTTTCTTT
-	many	TRBV21-1	TRBJ2-2	CASSKEGKPPSWTGELFF	TGTGCCAGCAGCAAAGAGGGGAAACCGCCTTCGTGGACCGGGGAGCTGTTTTTT
TRBD2	many	TRBV3-1	TRBJ2-1	CASSPPLAGGRNEQFF	TGTGCCAGCAGCCCCCCTCTAGCGGGGGGCCGCAATGAGCAGTTCTTC
-	many	TRBV20-1	TRBJ2-7	CSASDSPSTEQYF	TGCAGTGCTAGCGACAGCCCAAGCACCGAGCAGTACTTC
TRBD1	-	TRBV12-3/TRBV12-4	TRBJ2-4	CASSPQGLVKNIQYF	TGTGCCAGCAGTCCACAGGGGTTGGTCAAAAACATTCAGTACTTC
-	many	TRBV20-1	TRBJ2-5	CSAMTSLSQETQYF	TGCAGTGCAATGACTAGTCTGTCACAAGAGACCCAGTACTTC
TRBD2	many	TRBV28	TRBJ2-7	CASSLLTSGGASYEQYF	TGTGCCAGCAGCCTACTGACTAGCGGGGGAGCCTCCTACGAGCAGTACTTC
TRBD1	many	TRBV27	TRBJ2-5	CASAPTGVEETQYF	TGTGCCAGCGCCCCTACAGGGGTAGAAGAGACCCAGTACTTC
TRBD2	many	TRBV5-1	TRBJ2-1	CASSQSQRESQYNEQFF	TGCGCCAGCAGCCAGAGCCAGCGGGAGAGTCAATACAATGAGCAGTTCTTC
-	many	TRBV20-1	TRBJ2-5	CSASRGSQETQYF	TGCAGTGCTAGTCGTGGCAGCCAAGAGACCCAGTACTTC